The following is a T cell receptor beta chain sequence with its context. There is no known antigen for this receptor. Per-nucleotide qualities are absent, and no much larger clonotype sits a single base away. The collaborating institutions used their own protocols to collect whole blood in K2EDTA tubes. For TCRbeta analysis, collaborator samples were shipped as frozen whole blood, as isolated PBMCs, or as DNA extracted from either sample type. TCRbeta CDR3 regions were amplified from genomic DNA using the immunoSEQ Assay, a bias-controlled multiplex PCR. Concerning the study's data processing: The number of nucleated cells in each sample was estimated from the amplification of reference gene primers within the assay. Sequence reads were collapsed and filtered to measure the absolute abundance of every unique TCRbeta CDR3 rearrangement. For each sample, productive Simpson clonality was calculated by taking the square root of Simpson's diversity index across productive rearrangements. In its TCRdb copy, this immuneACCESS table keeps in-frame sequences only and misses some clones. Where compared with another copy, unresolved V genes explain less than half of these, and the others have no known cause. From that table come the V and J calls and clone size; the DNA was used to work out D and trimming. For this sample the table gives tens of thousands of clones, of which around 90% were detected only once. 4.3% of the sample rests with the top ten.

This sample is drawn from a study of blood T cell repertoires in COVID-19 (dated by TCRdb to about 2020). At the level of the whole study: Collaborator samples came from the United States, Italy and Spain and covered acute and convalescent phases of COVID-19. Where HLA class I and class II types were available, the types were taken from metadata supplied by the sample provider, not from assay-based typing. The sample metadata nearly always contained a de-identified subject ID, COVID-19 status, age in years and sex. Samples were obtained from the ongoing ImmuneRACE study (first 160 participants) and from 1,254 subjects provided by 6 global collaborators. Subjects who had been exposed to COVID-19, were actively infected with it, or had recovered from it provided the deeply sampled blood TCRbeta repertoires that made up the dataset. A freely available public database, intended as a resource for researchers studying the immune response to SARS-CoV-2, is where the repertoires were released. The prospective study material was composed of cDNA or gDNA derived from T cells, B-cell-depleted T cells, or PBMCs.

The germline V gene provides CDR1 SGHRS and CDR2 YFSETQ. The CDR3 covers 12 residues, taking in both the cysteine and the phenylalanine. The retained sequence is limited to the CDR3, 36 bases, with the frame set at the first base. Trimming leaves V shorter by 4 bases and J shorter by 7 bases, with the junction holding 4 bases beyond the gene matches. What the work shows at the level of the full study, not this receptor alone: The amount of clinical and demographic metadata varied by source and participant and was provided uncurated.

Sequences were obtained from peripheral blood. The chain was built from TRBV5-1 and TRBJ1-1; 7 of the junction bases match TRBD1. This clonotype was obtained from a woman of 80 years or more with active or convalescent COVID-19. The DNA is TGCGCCAGCAGCCTTGACAGGGTTGAAGCTTTCTTT. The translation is CASSLDRVEAFF.